This TCR beta chain was sequenced during a study of blood T cell repertoires in COVID-19. Study background: Nucleic acid was either cDNA or gDNA, and it came from T cells, B-cell-depleted T cells, or PBMCs.

Libraries were prepared by immunoSEQ multiplex PCR; TCRdb keeps only in-frame clonotypes and omits some of them. This sample has hundreds of thousands of clones; 80% to 90% occur once, and the top ten carry about 4.5%. This clone was seen once. Material for sequencing was peripheral blood. This TCR was sampled from a woman between 70 and 85 years old with acute or convalescent COVID-19.

As DNA, the CDR3 is TGTGCCAGTAGTACAAACACCGGGGAGCTGTTTTTT. Amino acid sequence: CASSTNTGELFF. V and J are TRBV19 and TRBJ2-2; D gene unclear. The CDR3 contains 12 residues. Germline CDR1 reads LNHDA; CDR2 reads SQIVND (reference sequence). With 4 bases removed from V and 2 bases from J, the gap between germline ends came to 2 bases.